This TCR beta chain was sequenced in a study of blood T cell repertoires in COVID-19. Study summary: The United States, Italy and Spain provided the acute and convalescent COVID-19 samples. PBMCs, B-cell-depleted T cells, or T cells provided the cDNA or gDNA that made up the material.

Original handling: Researchers report that nucleated cell counts were estimated from reference gene primer amplification. The protocol was immunoSEQ multiplex PCR, while the TCRdb copy is restricted to in-frame clones and leaves out a portion. V and J calls and clone size are given by that table; D and trimming were obtained from the DNA. The table includes a few hundred thousand clones, 87% detected once. The V end was cut by 5 bases, the J end by 7 bases, with 15 bases between. Per the germline V gene, CDR1 is LNHDA and CDR2 is SQIVND (reference sequence). CDR3 size: 14 residues. Material: PBMCs or T cells enriched from blood (not recorded which). The clonotype was recovered from a man between 18 and 35 years old with acute COVID-19. The J gene is TRBJ1-5, the V gene TRBV19; D gene unclear. CDR3 region: CASSSRELWQPQHF. The CDR3 DNA is TGTGCCAGTAGTTCCCGGGAACTGTGGCAGCCCCAGCATTTT.